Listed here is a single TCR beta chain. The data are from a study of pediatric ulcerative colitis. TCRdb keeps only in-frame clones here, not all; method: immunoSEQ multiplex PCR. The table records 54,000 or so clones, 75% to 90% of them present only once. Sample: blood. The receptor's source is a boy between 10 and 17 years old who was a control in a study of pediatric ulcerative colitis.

The chain's CDR3 is CASSRQTGGQETQYF. CDR3 nucleotide sequence: TGTGCCAGCAGCCGCCAGACAGGGGGCCAAGAGACCCAGTACTTC. The V gene is TRBV5-4, the J gene TRBJ2-5; TRBD1 matches 9 bases. Per germline, CDR1 SGHNT and CDR2 YYREEE (reference sequence). CDR3 length equals 15 residues. V shed 4 bases and J 1 base; nucleotides not matched to a gene: 5.